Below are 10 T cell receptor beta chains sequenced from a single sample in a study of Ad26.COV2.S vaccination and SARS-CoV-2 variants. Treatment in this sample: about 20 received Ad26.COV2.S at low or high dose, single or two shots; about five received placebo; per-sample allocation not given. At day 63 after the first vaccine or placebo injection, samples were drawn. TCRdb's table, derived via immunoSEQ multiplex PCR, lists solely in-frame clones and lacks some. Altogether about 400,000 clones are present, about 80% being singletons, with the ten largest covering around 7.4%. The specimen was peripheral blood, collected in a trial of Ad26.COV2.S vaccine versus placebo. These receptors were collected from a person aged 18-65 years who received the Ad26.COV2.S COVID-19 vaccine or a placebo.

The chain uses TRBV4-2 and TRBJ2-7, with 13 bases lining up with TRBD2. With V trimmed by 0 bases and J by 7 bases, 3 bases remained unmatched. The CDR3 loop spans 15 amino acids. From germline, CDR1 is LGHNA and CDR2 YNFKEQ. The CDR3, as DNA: TGTGCCAGCAGCCAAGATAGGACTAGCGGGAGTGAGCAGTACTTC. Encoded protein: CASSQDRTSGSEQYF.

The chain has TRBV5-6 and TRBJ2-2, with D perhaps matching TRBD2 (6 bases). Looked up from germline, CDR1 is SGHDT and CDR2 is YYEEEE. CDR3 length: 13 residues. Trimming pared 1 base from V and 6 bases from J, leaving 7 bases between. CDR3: CASSLWGAGELFF. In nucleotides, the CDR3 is TGTGCCAGCAGCTTGTGGGGGGCCGGGGAGCTGTTTTTT.

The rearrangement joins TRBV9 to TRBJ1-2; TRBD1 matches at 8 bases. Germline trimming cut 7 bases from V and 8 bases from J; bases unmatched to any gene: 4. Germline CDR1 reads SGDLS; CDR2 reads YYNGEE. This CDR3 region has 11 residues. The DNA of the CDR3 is TGTGCCAGCCCGACAGGGGACGGCTACACCTTC. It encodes CASPTGDGYTF.

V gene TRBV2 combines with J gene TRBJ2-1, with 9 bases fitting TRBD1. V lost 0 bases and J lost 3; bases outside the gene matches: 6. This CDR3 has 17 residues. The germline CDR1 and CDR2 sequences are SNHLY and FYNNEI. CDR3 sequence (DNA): TGTGCCAGCAGTGAAGCGCTTCCGGGACAGGGCTACAATGAGCAGTTCTTC. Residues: CASSEALPGQGYNEQFF.

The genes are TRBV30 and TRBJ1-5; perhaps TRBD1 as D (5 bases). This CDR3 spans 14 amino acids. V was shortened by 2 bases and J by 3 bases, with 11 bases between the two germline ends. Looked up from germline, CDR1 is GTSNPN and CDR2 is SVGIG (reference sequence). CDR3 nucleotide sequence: TGTGCCTGGAGTCGGCAGGGCGTCAATCAGCCCCAGCATTTT. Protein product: CAWSRQGVNQPQHF.

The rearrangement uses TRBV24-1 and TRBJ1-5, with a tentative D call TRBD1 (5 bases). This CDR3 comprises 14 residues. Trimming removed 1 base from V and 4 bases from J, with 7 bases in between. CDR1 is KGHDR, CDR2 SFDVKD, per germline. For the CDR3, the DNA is TGTGCCACCAGTGATTTCGGGGGGAATCAGCCCCAGCATTTT. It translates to CATSDFGGNQPQHF.

The CDR3 is CASSPGTSSGNTIYF. The CDR3 DNA is TGTGCCAGCAGCCCGGGGACTTCCTCTGGAAACACCATATATTTT. This chain connects TRBV3-1 (or the pseudogene TRBV3-2) to TRBJ1-3; possibly TRBD1 for D (5 bases). Trimming shortened V by 4 bases and J by 0 bases, and 10 bases separated the two germline ends. This CDR3 is 15 amino acids long. Germline loops: CDR1 LGHDT, CDR2 YNNKEL (reference sequence).

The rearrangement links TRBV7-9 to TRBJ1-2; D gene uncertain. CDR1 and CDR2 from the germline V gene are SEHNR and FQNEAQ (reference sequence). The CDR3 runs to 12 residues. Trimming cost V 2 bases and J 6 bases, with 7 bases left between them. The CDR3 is CASSLSDHGYTF. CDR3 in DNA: TGTGCCAGCAGCTTATCGGACCATGGCTACACCTTC. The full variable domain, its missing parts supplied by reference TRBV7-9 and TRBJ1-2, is DTGVSQNPRHKITKRGQNVTFRCDPISEHNRLYWYRQTLGQGPEFLTYFQNEAQLEKSRLLSDRFSAERPKGSFSTLEIQRTEQGDSAMYLCASSLSDHGYTFGSGTRLTVV.

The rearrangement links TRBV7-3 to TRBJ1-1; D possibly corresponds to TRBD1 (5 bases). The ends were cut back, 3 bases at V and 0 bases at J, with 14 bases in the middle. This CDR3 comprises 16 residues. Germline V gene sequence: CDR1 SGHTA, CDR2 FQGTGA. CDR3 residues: CASSFNSWGLNTEAFF. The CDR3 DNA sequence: TGTGCCAGCAGCTTCAACAGCTGGGGCTTGAACACTGAAGCTTTCTTT.

The CDR3: CASRLTGGGSNQPQHF. The CDR3 DNA reads TGTGCCAGCAGATTGACAGGGGGAGGAAGCAATCAGCCCCAGCATTTT. The rearrangement uses TRBV6-6 and TRBJ1-5, with 9 bases that match TRBD1. V trimming: 6 bases; J trimming: 1 base; junction bases outside the gene matches: 7. In germline, CDR1 is MNHNY, CDR2 SVGAGI (reference sequence). This CDR3 is built from 16 residues.